This T cell receptor beta chain emerged from a study of T cell responses to AZD1222 COVID-19 vaccine. The method was immunoSEQ multiplex PCR; TCRdb's version includes in-frame clones alone and lacks a portion of them. The sample includes 95,000 to 150,000 clones, roughly 89% seen only once; the top ten take 4% to 4.5%. The germline CDR1 and CDR2 sequences are SGHKS and YYEKEE (reference sequence). Trimming removed 4 bases at V and 0 bases at J, with 19 bases between. CDR3 size: 18 residues. This clone was found a few times. The target antigen is unknown. General study points: Seropositive at baseline were only a handful of AZD1222 recipients.

This TCR was sampled from an adult in good health. The chain links TRBV5-5 to TRBJ2-2; perhaps D is TRBD1 or TRBD2 (6 bases each). Sequenced here: peripheral blood, sampled on day 0 of AZD1222 vaccination. Here the CDR3 reads CASSPGELRTANTGELFF. In nucleotides, the CDR3 is TGTGCCAGCAGCCCGGGGGAGTTAAGGACAGCGAACACCGGGGAGCTGTTTTTT. The variable domain in full, with the rest retrieved from reference TRBV5-5 and TRBJ2-2, is DAGVTQSPTHLIKTRGQQVTLRCSPISGHKSVSWYQQVLGQGPQFIFQYYEKEERGRGNFPDRFSARQFPNYSSELNVNALLLGDSALYLCASSPGELRTANTGELFFGEGSRLTVL.